Presented here are 27 T cell receptor beta chains from one specimen sequenced in a study of blood T cell repertoires in COVID-19. Libraries were prepared by immunoSEQ multiplex PCR; TCRdb keeps only in-frame clonotypes and omits some of them. The sample contains about 310,000 clones, approximately 88% of which appear only once. What was sequenced was PBMCs or T cells enriched from blood (not recorded which). These receptors originate from a woman younger than 30 who had recovered from COVID-19.

V usage is TRBV2 and J usage is TRBJ2-7, with a weak D call TRBD1 (6 bases). CDR1 and CDR2 (germline): SNHLY, FYNNEI. V gave up 6 bases and J gave up 2 bases, with 11 bases separating them. The CDR3 has 13 amino acids. The CDR3 DNA reads TGTGCCAGCAGAGGGGGATTGACCTACGAGCAGTACTTC. As protein: CASRGGLTYEQYF.

The V call is TRBV28, the J call TRBJ1-1, with TRBD1 matching 7 bases. This CDR3 contains 17 residues. V lost 1 base and J lost 0; bases outside the gene matches: 8. CDR1 and CDR2 (germline): MDHEN, SYDVKM. CDR3 sequence (DNA): TGTGCCAGCAGTTTATTTCCCGGGACAGTAATGAACACTGAAGCTTTCTTT. It encodes CASSLFPGTVMNTEAFF.

This clone has only one observation. The rearrangement links TRBV19 to TRBJ2-1; the match to TRBD2 covers 9 bases. CDR3 length equals 14 residues. V lost 4 bases, J lost 8 bases, and 6 bases stayed unmatched. Germline values: CDR1 LNHDA, CDR2 SQIVND (reference sequence). The CDR3 loop reads CASSSSGSHYEQFF. The CDR3 DNA follows: TGTGCCAGTAGTAGTAGCGGGAGCCACTATGAGCAGTTCTTC.

Concerning this clone itself: Compared with germline, one end of the junction differs, possibly owing to a read error. This chain joins TRBV4-3 and TRBJ1-5; the D gene is possibly TRBD1 (6 bases). Germline CDR1 and CDR2: LGHNA and YSLEER. This CDR3 has 18 residues. The CDR3 nucleotides are TGCGCCAGCAGTCAAGCGGGACACAGAATTGATAGCAATCAGCCCCAGCATTTT. Translated, it gives CASSQAGHRIDSNQPQHF.

This chain links TRBV27 with TRBJ1-5; TRBD1 aligns across 7 bases. The V and J ends lost 5 bases and 9 bases, in that order; junction bases with no gene match: 13. Germline V lookup: CDR1 MNHEY, CDR2 SMNVEV (reference sequence). The CDR3 totals 15 residues. The CDR3 here is CASSPYRQGGGPQHF. CDR3 in DNA: TGTGCCAGCAGTCCATACCGACAGGGTGGGGGGCCCCAGCATTTT.

V usage is TRBV28 and J usage is TRBJ1-2, with TRBD1 identical over 9 bases. The CDR3 is 15 amino acids. Germline CDR1 reads MDHEN; CDR2 reads SYDVKM. V trimming: 5 bases; J trimming: 5 bases; junction bases outside the gene matches: 9. The CDR3 is CASSTPSGQGYGYTF. In DNA, the CDR3 is TGTGCCAGCAGTACTCCCTCCGGACAGGGGTATGGCTACACCTTC.

This clone was counted between two and nine times. CDR3 nucleotides: TGTGCCAGCGCCTCTAGCGGGAGCCCCTACAATGAGCAGTTCTTC. It specifies CASASSGSPYNEQFF. This rearrangement joins TRBV27 to TRBJ2-1; 10 bases agree with TRBD2. The CDR3 runs 15 residues. Looked up from germline, CDR1 is MNHEY and CDR2 is SMNVEV (reference sequence). V lost 8 bases to trimming and J lost 2 bases; unmatched junction nucleotides: 6.

The CDR3 bases are TGCGCCAGCAGCCAAGCCGGGGGTTCAGATACGCAGTATTTT. Protein: CASSQAGGSDTQYF. The V gene is TRBV4-1, the J gene TRBJ2-3; possibly TRBD2 for D (6 bases). The germline V and J ends were trimmed by 1 base and 4 bases, with 9 bases remaining between them. Germline V gene sequence: CDR1 MGHRA, CDR2 YSYEKL. CDR3 length: 14 amino acids.

The chain combines TRBV27 with TRBJ1-1; D uncertain. Trimming removed 3 bases at V and 6 bases at J, with 23 bases between. This CDR3 has 17 amino acids. Germline lookup yields CDR1 MNHEY and CDR2 SMNVEV (reference sequence). In DNA form, the CDR3 reads TGTGCCAGCAGTTTGGGAGTTTATGGCAGTGGGAGCGCTGAAGCTTTCTTT. Encoded protein: CASSLGVYGSGSAEAFF.

The chain couples TRBV4-2 to TRBJ2-5; TRBD2 agrees at 12 bases. Unmatched junction bases numbered 6, after V lost 5 bases and J lost 5 bases. Germline V gene data show CDR1 as LGHNA and CDR2 as YNFKEQ. CDR3 length: 15 residues. CDR3 sequence reads: CASSSRLAGAETQYF. CDR3 sequence (DNA): TGTGCCAGCAGCTCTCGACTAGCGGGGGCGGAGACCCAGTACTTC.

The chain joins TRBV24-1 to TRBJ2-3, with a weak D call TRBD1 (5 bases). Trimming removed 6 bases from V and 0 bases from J, with 6 bases in between. The length of the CDR3 is 13 residues. The V gene's germline CDR1 is KGHDR and CDR2 SFDVKD. The CDR3 region is CATSQGSTDTQYF. CDR3 DNA: TGTGCCACCAGTCAGGGTAGCACAGATACGCAGTATTTT.

V gene TRBV7-8 combines with J gene TRBJ1-5; 7 bases fit TRBD1. Looked up from germline, CDR1 is SGHVS and CDR2 is FQNEAQ. Trimming took 4 bases from V and 5 from J; bases not matched to a gene: 17. This CDR3 comprises 18 residues. CDR3 region: CASSSRRVSKGADQPQHF. Written as DNA, the CDR3 is TGTGCCAGCAGCTCACGCCGCGTCTCCAAGGGGGCAGATCAGCCCCAGCATTTT.

The chain couples TRBV6-5 to TRBJ1-2; no definite D call. Germline CDR1 reads MNHEY; CDR2 reads SVGAGI. This CDR3 is 16 amino acids long. Trimming removed 3 bases from V and 7 bases from J, with 21 bases in between. CDR3: CASSYLPRGSLRGYTF. DNA of the CDR3: TGTGCCAGCAGTTATCTCCCGCGAGGTAGTCTACGTGGCTACACCTTC.

V and J are TRBV4-2 and TRBJ2-5, with TRBD2 as a possible D gene (6 bases). The V end was cut by 0 bases, the J end by 9 bases, with 17 bases between. The length of the CDR3 is 15 residues. Germline loops: CDR1 LGHNA, CDR2 YNFKEQ. In DNA, the CDR3 is TGTGCCAGCAGCCAAGATCCGGGACTCAGAGTCCCCCAGTACTTC. Translating it yields CASSQDPGLRVPQYF.

The rearrangement joins TRBV5-4 to TRBJ1-3; tentatively, D is TRBD1 (5 bases). This CDR3 region has 18 residues. Deletions cut 0 bases from V and 1 base from J, with 17 bases between. Germline V gene sequence: CDR1 SGHNT, CDR2 YYREEE (reference sequence). In nucleotides, the CDR3 is TGTGCCAGCAGCTTGGACGGGAGAGACGGGGGTTCTGGAAACACCATATATTTT. Protein sequence: CASSLDGRDGGSGNTIYF.

For the CDR3, the DNA is TGCGCCAGCAGTCGTTACGTCGGACAGGGAATGGGGGAGACTGAAGCTTTCTTT. It is translated as CASSRYVGQGMGETEAFF. V usage is TRBV5-1 and J usage is TRBJ1-1; TRBD1 matches 8 bases. The germline gives CDR1 SGHRS, CDR2 YFSETQ. J gave up 5 bases and V 5 bases, and 20 bases lay outside the gene matches. The CDR3 covers 18 residues. The full variable domain, rest sourced from reference TRBV5-1 and TRBJ1-1, is KAGVTQTPRYLIKTRGQQVTLSCSPISGHRSVSWYQQTPGQGLQFLFEYFSETQRNKGNFPGRFSGRQFSNSRSEMNVSTLELGDSALYLCASSRYVGQGMGETEAFFGQGTRLTVV.

The chain uses TRBV9 and TRBJ1-2; 7 positions match TRBD1. The CDR3 consists of 13 residues. Germline trimming cut 0 bases from V and 9 bases from J; bases unmatched to any gene: 5. The V gene's germline CDR1 is SGDLS and CDR2 YYNGEE. In DNA form, the CDR3 reads TGTGCCAGCAGCGTAGACACAGGGGTTCGCTACACCTTC. This translates into CASSVDTGVRYTF.

The chain combines TRBV7-2 with TRBJ2-3; 7 bases fit TRBD2. Germline CDR1 and CDR2: SGHTA and FQGNSA. V dropped 0 bases and J dropped 5; count of bases not matched to a gene: 8. The CDR3 sequence is 16 residues long. Here the CDR3 reads CASSLAGRGGVDTQYF. The CDR3 DNA is TGTGCCAGCAGCTTAGCTGGTCGCGGGGGTGTAGATACGCAGTATTTT.

As for this clone: Its ends do not fully match the called genes, so a read error is possible. The rearrangement joins TRBV28 to TRBJ2-7; D may be TRBD2 (6 bases). The CDR3 totals 13 residues. The V gene's germline CDR1 is MDHEN and CDR2 SYDVKM. For the CDR3, the DNA is TGTGCCAGCAGTTCCTCCGTCAAAGTAAGAGGGACTTTC. It yields the protein CASSSSVKVRGTF.

This chain uses TRBV7-9 with TRBJ1-4, with 8 bases aligning to TRBD1. The germline CDR1 and CDR2 sequences are SEHNR and FQNEAQ (reference sequence). The V segment lost 5 bases and the J segment 5 bases; nucleotides outside the gene matches: 7. The CDR3 is 15 amino acids. In DNA form, the CDR3 reads TGTGCCAGCAGCCACTCCGGGACAGGCAATGAAAAACTGTTTTTT. As protein: CASSHSGTGNEKLFF.

CDR3 amino acids: CASSPMPGAGNTEAFF. In DNA, the CDR3 is TGTGCCAGCAGCCCTATGCCAGGCGCGGGGAACACTGAAGCTTTCTTT. The gene calls are TRBV3-1 (or the pseudogene TRBV3-2) and TRBJ1-1, with no clear D. Germline V gives CDR1 LGHDT, CDR2 YNNKEL (reference sequence). The V gene lost 4 bases and the J gene lost 1 base, with 16 bases spanning the gap. The CDR3 covers 16 residues.

V usage is TRBV29-1 and J usage is TRBJ1-2; D may be TRBD1 (5 bases). CDR1 is SQVTM and CDR2 is ANQGSEA in the germline V gene. The CDR3 runs 14 residues. V lost 6 bases, J lost 6 bases, and 20 bases lay in between. The CDR3 protein is CSVITAGVYHGYTF. CDR3 in DNA: TGCAGCGTCATTACGGCGGGGGTTTATCATGGCTACACCTTC.

Only a few counts were recorded for this clone. J is TRBJ1-5 and V is TRBV4-1; no clear D gene. Germline CDR1 is MGHRA and CDR2 is YSYEKL. The CDR3 totals 14 residues. The V end was cut by 4 bases, the J end by 1 base, with 8 bases between. CDR3 coding DNA: TGCGCCAGCAGCCCCCCACACAGCAATCAGCCCCAGCATTTT. Amino acids: CASSPPHSNQPQHF.

This sequence joins TRBV19 and TRBJ2-1, with D possibly being TRBD1 (6 bases). The V end was cut by 10 bases, the J end by 1 base, with 14 bases between. CDR3 length: 14 amino acids. Germline V gene data show CDR1 as LNHDA and CDR2 as SQIVND (reference sequence). Here the CDR3 reads CATQQGISYNEQFF. The CDR3 DNA is TGTGCCACACAACAGGGTATTTCCTACAATGAGCAGTTCTTC.

The J gene is TRBJ1-6, the V gene TRBV2, with D possibly matching TRBD1 (5 bases). The CDR3 extends over 14 amino acids. V lost 6 bases and J lost 6, with 12 bases in between. CDR1 is SNHLY, CDR2 FYNNEI, per germline. The CDR3 DNA follows: TGTGCCAGCAGATACGGGGGTTCTAATTCACCCCTCCACTTT. It codes for CASRYGGSNSPLHF.

This chain uses TRBV28 with TRBJ2-7, with D maybe TRBD2 (5 bases). This CDR3 has 14 residues. Trimming removed 5 bases from V and 3 bases from J, with 14 bases in between. Germline-derived CDR1 and CDR2 are MDHEN and SYDVKM. Written as DNA, the CDR3 is TGTGCCAGCAGTAACAGCGGAGACCTCTACGAGCAGTACTTC. Protein product: CASSNSGDLYEQYF.

This clone was picked up a small number of times. The CDR3 DNA is TGTGCCAGCAGCATCGGACAGGGCTCCTACGAGCAGTACTTC. Amino acids: CASSIGQGSYEQYF. The rearrangement uses TRBV7-6 and TRBJ2-7, with 8 bases that match TRBD1. The germline CDR1 and CDR2 sequences are SGHVS and FNYEAQ. This CDR3 comprises 14 residues. The V and J ends lost 5 bases and 0 bases, in that order; junction bases with no gene match: 3.